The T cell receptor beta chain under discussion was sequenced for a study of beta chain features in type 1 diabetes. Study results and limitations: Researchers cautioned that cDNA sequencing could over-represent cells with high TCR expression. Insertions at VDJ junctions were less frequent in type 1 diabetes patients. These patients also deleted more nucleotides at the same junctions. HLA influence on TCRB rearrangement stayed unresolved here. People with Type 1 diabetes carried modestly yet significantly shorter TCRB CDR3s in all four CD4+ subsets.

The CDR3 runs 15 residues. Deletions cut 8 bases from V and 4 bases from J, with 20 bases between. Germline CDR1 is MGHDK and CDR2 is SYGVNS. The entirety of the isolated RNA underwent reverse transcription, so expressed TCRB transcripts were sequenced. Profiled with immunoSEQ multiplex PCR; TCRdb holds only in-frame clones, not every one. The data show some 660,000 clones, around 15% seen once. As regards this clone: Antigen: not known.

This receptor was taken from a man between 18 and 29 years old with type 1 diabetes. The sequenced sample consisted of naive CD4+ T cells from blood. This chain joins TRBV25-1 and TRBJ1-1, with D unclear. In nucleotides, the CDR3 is TGTGCCAGCCTCCCGTGGTCGGGGAATGGCACTGAAGCTTTCTTT. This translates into CASLPWSGNGTEAFF.